This record looks at one T cell receptor beta chain sequence and its context. This record belongs to a study of blood T cell repertoires in COVID-19. Assay used: immunoSEQ multiplex PCR; TCRdb lists only in-frame clones, some missing. This sample yields roughly 150,000 clones, of which under 90% are seen a single time; 15% to 20% belongs to the top ten. The CDR3 length is 17 residues. The germline V gene encodes CDR1 LGHDT and CDR2 YNNKEL (reference sequence). Trimming took off 1 base at V and 6 bases at J, with 16 bases between the two ends. The rearrangement joins TRBV3-1 (or the pseudogene TRBV3-2) to TRBJ1-6; D gene uncertain. The sequenced material came from PBMCs or T cells enriched from blood (not recorded which). This TCR came from a man in his sixties who had recovered from COVID-19. CDR3: CASSQVFGGRLNSPLHF. The CDR3 nucleotides read TGTGCCAGCAGCCAAGTCTTCGGTGGCAGGCTTAATTCACCCCTCCACTTT.